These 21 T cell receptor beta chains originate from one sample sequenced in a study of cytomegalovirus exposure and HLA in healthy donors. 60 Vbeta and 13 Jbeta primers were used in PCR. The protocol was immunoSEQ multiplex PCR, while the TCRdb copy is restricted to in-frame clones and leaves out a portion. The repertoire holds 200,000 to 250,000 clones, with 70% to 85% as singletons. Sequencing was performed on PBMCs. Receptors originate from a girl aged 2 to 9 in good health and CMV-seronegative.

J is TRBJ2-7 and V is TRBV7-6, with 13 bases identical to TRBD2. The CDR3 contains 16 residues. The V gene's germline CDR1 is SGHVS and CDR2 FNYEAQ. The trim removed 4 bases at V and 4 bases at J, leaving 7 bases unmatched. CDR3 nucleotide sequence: TGTGCCAGCAGCTCAACAGAGGGACTAGCGGGGTACGAGCAGTACTTC. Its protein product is CASSSTEGLAGYEQYF.

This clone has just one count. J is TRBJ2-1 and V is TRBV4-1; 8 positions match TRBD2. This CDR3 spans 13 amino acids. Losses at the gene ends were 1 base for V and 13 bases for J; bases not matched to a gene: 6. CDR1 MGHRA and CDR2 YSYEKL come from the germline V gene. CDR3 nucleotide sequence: TGCGCCAGCAGCCAAGTAACTAGCGGTTCCCAGTTCTTC. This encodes CASSQVTSGSQFF.

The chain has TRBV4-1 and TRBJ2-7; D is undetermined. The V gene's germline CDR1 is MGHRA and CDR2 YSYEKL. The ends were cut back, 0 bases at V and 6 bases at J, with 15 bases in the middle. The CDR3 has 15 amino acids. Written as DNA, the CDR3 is TGCGCCAGCAGCCAAGATGGGCAGCCAAGTTTCGAGCAGTACTTC. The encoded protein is CASSQDGQPSFEQYF.

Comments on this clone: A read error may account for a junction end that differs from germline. The CDR3 nucleotides are TGTTCCAGCGGTACAGGGATGTTCGGCTACACCTTC. Its protein product is CSSGTGMFGYTF. The chain couples TRBV7-9 to TRBJ1-2, with D maybe TRBD1 (6 bases). CDR1 is SEHNR and CDR2 is FQNEAQ in the germline V gene (reference sequence). CDR3 size: 12 residues.

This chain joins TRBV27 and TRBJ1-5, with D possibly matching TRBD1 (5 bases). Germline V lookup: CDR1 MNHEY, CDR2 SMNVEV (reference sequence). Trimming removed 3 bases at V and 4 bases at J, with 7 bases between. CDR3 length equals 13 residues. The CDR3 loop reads CASSLTENQPQHF. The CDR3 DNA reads TGTGCCAGCAGTTTGACAGAAAATCAGCCCCAGCATTTT.

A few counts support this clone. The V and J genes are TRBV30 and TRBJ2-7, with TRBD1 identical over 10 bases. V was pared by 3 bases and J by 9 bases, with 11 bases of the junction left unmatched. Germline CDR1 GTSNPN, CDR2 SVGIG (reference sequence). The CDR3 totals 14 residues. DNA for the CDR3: TGTGCCTGGAGGCCGGGACAGGGGTACGACGGGCAGTACTTC. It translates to CAWRPGQGYDGQYF.

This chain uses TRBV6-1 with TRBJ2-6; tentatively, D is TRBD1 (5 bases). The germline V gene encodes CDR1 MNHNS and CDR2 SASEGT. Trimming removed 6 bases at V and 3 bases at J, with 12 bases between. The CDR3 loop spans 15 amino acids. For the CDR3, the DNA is TGTGCCAGCAGCGACAGTCTTGGTGGGGCCAACGTCCTGACTTTC. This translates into CASSDSLGGANVLTF.

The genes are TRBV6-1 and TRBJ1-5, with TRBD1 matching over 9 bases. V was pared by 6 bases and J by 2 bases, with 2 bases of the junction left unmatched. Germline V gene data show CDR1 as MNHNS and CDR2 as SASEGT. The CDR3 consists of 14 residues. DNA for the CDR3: TGTGCCAGCAGCCGGACAGGGGGCAATCAGCCCCAGCATTTT. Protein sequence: CASSRTGGNQPQHF.

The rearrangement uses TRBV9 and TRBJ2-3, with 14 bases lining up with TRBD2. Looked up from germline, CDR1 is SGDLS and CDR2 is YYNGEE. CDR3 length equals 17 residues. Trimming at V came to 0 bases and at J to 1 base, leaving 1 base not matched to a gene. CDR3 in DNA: TGTGCCAGCAGCGTAGGGGGACTAGCGGGGGGCACAGATACGCAGTATTTT. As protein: CASSVGGLAGGTDTQYF.

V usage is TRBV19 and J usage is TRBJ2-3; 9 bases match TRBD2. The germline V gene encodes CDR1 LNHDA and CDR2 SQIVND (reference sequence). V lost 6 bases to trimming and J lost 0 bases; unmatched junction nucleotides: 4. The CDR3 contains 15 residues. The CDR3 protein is CASSASGVSTDTQYF. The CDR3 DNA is TGTGCCAGTAGCGCTAGCGGGGTTAGCACAGATACGCAGTATTTT.

The CDR3 region is CASSLGGTGARGEAFF. CDR3 nucleotides: TGTGCCAGCAGCTTAGGGGGGACAGGGGCAAGGGGGGAAGCTTTCTTT. The V call is TRBV11-2, the J call TRBJ1-1; 10 bases are a match to TRBD1. Germline V CDR1 and CDR2: SGHAT, FQNNGV. J was trimmed by 8 bases and V by 1 base; bases with no gene match: 10. The CDR3 spans 16 residues.

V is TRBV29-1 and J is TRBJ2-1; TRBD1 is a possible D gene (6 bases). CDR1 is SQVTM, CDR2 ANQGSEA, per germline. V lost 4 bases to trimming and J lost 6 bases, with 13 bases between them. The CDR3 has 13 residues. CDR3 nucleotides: TGCAGCGTTGGGCCAGGGGTTTTCAATGAGCAGTTCTTC. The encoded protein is CSVGPGVFNEQFF.

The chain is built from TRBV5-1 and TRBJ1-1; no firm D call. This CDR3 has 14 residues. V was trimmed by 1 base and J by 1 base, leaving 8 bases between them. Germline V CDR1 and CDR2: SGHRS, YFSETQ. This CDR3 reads CASSLSPGNTEAFF. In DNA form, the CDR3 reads TGCGCCAGCAGCTTGTCGCCCGGGAACACTGAAGCTTTCTTT.

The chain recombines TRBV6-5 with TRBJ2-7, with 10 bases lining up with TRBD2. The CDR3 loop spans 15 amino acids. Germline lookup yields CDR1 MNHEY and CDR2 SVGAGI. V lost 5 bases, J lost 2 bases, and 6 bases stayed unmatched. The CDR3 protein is CASSPLAGVTYEQYF. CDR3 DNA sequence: TGTGCCAGCAGTCCGCTAGCGGGGGTTACCTACGAGCAGTACTTC.

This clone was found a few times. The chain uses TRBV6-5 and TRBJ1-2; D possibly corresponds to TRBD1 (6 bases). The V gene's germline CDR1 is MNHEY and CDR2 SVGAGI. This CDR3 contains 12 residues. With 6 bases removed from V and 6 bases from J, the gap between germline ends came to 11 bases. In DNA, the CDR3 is TGTGCCAGCAGCGCAGGGGTAGATGGCTACACCTTC. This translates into CASSAGVDGYTF.

For the CDR3, the DNA is TGTGCCAGCAGTGAAATCGTGACCCCAGGGGGCGGGAGAGAAAAACTGTTTTTT. Protein sequence: CASSEIVTPGGGREKLFF. This sequence joins TRBV6-1 and TRBJ1-4; 8 bases map to TRBD1. Trimming took 2 bases from V and 8 from J; bases not matched to a gene: 16. CDR3 length: 18 amino acids. Germline CDR1 is MNHNS and CDR2 is SASEGT.

The CDR3 nucleotides are TGTGCCAGCAGACTCGGAAGGGGCCACGAGCAGTACTTC. This encodes CASRLGRGHEQYF. This chain joins TRBV6-5 and TRBJ2-5; possible D gene TRBD1, 5 bases. The DNA end is a closer match to TRBJ2-7, so the J assignment may be wrong. In germline, CDR1 is MNHEY, CDR2 SVGAGI. The CDR3 has 13 amino acids.

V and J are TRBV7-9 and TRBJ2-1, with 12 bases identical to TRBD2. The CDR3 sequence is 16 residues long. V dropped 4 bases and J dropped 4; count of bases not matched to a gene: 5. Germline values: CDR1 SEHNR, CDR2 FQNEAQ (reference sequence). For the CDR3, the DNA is TGTGCCAGCAGCTCGACTAGCGGGGGCACTTACAATGAGCAGTTCTTC. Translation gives CASSSTSGGTYNEQFF.

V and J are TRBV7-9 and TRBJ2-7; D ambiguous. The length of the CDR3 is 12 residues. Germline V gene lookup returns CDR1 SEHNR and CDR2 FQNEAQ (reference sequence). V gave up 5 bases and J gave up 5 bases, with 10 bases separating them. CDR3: CASSQFLDEQYF. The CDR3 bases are TGTGCCAGCAGCCAGTTTCTCGACGAGCAGTACTTC.

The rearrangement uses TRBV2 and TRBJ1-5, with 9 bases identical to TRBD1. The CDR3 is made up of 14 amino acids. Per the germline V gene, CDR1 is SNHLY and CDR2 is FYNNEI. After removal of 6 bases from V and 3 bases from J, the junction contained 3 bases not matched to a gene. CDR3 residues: CASSDRGYNQPQHF. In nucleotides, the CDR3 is TGTGCCAGCAGCGACAGGGGGTACAATCAGCCCCAGCATTTT. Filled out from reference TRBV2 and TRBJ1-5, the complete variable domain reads EPEVTQTPSHQVTQMGQEVILRCVPISNHLYFYWYRQILGQKVEFLVSFYNNEISEKSEIFDDQFSVERPDGSNFTLKIRSTKLEDSAMYFCASSDRGYNQPQHFGDGTRLSIL.

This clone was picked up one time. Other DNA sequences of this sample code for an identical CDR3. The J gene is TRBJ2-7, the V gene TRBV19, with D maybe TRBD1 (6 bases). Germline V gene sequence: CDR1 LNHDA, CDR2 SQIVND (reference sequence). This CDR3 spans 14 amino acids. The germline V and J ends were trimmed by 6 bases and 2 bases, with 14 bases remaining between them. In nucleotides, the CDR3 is TGTGCCAGTAGCTCAGCGACAGGTACCTACGAGCAGTACTTC. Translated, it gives CASSSATGTYEQYF.